This is a list of T cell receptor beta chains from one sample in a study of T cells in Graves' hyperthyroidism and ophthalmopathy. TCRdb re-derived calls from the multiplex PCR reads in MiXCR, one entry per CDR3 protein. The table records about 500,000 distinct CDR3 sequences, about 15% of them present only once. The source material was blood. The receptors derive from a woman under 40 with Graves' ophthalmopathy. Both conserved end residues are part of each CDR3. D genes are given only for firm matches. A row's size may be missing; if present it is once, few, many or a size class.

len | j_gene | abundance | d_gene | v_gene | CDR3aa | CDR3nt
13 | TRBJ2-7 | - | - | TRBV20-1 | CSARVAPRGRQYF | TGCAGTGCTAGAGTCGCCCCCCGGGGACGGCAGTACTTC
14 | TRBJ1-5 | - | - | TRBV9 | CASSVWAGHQPQHF | TGTGCCAGCAGCGTTTGGGCAGGGCATCAGCCCCAGCATTTT
14 | TRBJ1-5 | many | - | TRBV20-1 | CSATGTNSNQPQHF | TGCAGTGCTACCGGGACAAATAGCAATCAGCCCCAGCATTTT
16 | TRBJ1-1 | few | - | TRBV9 | CASSVGQGIGSTEAFF | TGTGCCAGCAGCGTAGGGCAGGGAATAGGAAGCACTGAAGCTTTCTTT
12 | TRBJ2-7 | few | TRBD1 | TRBV28 | CATVNRGYEQYF | TGTGCCACCGTGAACAGGGGGTACGAGCAGTACTTC
16 | TRBJ2-7 | - | TRBD2 | TRBV2 | CASMTGTSGSTNEQYF | TGTGCCAGCATGACCGGGACTAGCGGGAGTACAAACGAGCAGTACTTC
14 | TRBJ1-1 | many | - | TRBV3-1 | CASSQEGLSSEAFF | TGTGCCAGCAGCCAAGAGGGCCTCTCCTCTGAAGCTTTCTTT
16 | TRBJ2-2 | many | - | TRBV29-1 | CSVPSSVSANTGELFF | TGCAGCGTGCCTTCATCCGTTTCGGCGAACACCGGGGAGCTGTTTTTT
14 | TRBJ2-7 | - | - | TRBV7-2 | CASSGPKNDGGQYF | TGTGCCAGCAGCGGCCCCAAGAACGACGGCGGGCAGTACTTC
15 | TRBJ1-2 | - | - | TRBV4-3 | CASSQGPVPNYGYTF | TGCGCCAGCAGCCAAGGCCCGGTTCCTAACTATGGCTACACCTTC
19 | TRBJ2-1 | few | TRBD2 | TRBV7-9 | CASSLGGLADTYSYNEQFF | TGTGCCAGCAGCTTGGGGGGACTAGCGGACACATACTCCTACAATGAGCAGTTCTTC
15 | TRBJ1-1 | few | TRBD1 | TRBV19 | CASSLGTGGPDEAFF | TGTGCCAGTAGTCTGGGGACAGGGGGCCCGGATGAAGCTTTCTTT
15 | TRBJ2-3 | many | TRBD2 | TRBV6-2/TRBV6-3 | CASSYPAGVSDTQYF | TGTGCCAGCAGTTACCCAGCGGGAGTTTCAGATACGCAGTATTTT